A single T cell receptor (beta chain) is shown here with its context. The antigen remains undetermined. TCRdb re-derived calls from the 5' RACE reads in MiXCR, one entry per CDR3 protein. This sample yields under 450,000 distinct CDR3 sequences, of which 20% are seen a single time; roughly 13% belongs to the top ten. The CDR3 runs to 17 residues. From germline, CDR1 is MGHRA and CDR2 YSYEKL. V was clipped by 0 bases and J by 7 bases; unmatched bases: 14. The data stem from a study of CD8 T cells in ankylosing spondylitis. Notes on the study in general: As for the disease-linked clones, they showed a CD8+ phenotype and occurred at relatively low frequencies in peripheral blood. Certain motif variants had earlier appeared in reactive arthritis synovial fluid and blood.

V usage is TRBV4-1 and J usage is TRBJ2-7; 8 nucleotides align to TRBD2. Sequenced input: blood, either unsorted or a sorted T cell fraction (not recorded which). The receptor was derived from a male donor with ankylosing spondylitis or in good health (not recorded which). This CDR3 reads CASSQDRSGTGYFEQYF. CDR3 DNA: TGCGCCAGCAGCCAAGATCGTAGCGGGACGGGATATTTTGAGCAGTACTTC.